What follows are 23 T cell receptor beta chains derived from one specimen sequenced in a study of siplizumab effects on memory and regulatory T cells (dated by TCRdb to between 2017 and 2020). Library creation used the immunoSEQ multiplex PCR assay. TCRdb's version of the immuneACCESS table is confined to in-frame rearrangements and falls short of the full clone set. An unresolved V gene accounts for under half of the shortfall where checked; the remainder is of unknown origin. The sample yields over 70,000 clones; 85% to 95% were counted once. The ten largest clones take up less than 20% of the sample. Source material: CD8+ T cells sorted from blood. These receptors were collected from a human donor in good health.

The chain employs TRBV19 and TRBJ1-5; 9 bases are shared with TRBD1. V was clipped by 6 bases and J by 6 bases; unmatched bases: 9. Germline CDR1 LNHDA, CDR2 SQIVND (reference sequence). CDR3 size: 15 residues. The CDR3 is CASSLGTGSSQPQHF. CDR3 DNA sequence: TGTGCCAGTAGCCTCGGGACAGGGTCGAGTCAGCCCCAGCATTTT. Using reference TRBV19 and TRBJ1-5 for the parts outside the CDR3, the full variable domain is DGGITQSPKYLFRKEGQNVTLSCEQNLNHDAMYWYRQDPGQGLRLIYYSQIVNDFQKGDIAEGYSVSREKKESFPLTVTSAQKNPTAFYLCASSLGTGSSQPQHFGDGTRLSIL.

V usage is TRBV19 and J usage is TRBJ1-5; no clear D. The V end was cut by 7 bases, the J end by 2 bases, with 6 bases between. This CDR3 has 12 residues. Germline-derived CDR1 and CDR2 are LNHDA and SQIVND (reference sequence). The CDR3 region is CASMTGNQPQHF. The CDR3 DNA follows: TGTGCCAGTATGACTGGCAATCAGCCCCAGCATTTT.

The genes are TRBV5-4 and TRBJ2-7; D might be TRBD1 (5 bases). CDR1 is SGHNT and CDR2 is YYREEE in the germline V gene (reference sequence). The length of the CDR3 is 14 residues. Trimming removed 4 bases from V and 2 bases from J, with 13 bases in between. The CDR3 loop is CASSPARATYEQYF. The CDR3 coding sequence is TGTGCCAGCAGCCCAGCCAGGGCGACCTACGAGCAGTACTTC.

The J gene is TRBJ2-1, the V gene TRBV27; D tentatively reads TRBD1 or TRBD2 (5 bases each). The CDR3 totals 15 residues. The germline V gene has CDR1 MNHEY and CDR2 SMNVEV (reference sequence). V was clipped by 7 bases and J by 0 bases, with 13 bases between them. The CDR3 loop reads CASTPGSGSYNEQFF. For the CDR3, the DNA is TGTGCCAGCACCCCAGGGAGCGGCTCCTACAATGAGCAGTTCTTC.

V usage is TRBV7-9 and J usage is TRBJ2-3; D possibly corresponds to TRBD1 (6 bases). Trimming removed 6 bases from V and 4 bases from J, with 14 bases in between. CDR1 is SEHNR and CDR2 is FQNEAQ in the germline V gene (reference sequence). The CDR3 is 14 residues long. The CDR3 spells CASSLGSGADTQYF. In nucleotides, the CDR3 is TGTGCCAGCAGTCTTGGCTCAGGGGCAGATACGCAGTATTTT.

The V call is TRBV4-1, the J call TRBJ1-1, with D perhaps TRBD1 (6 bases). The V gene's germline CDR1 is MGHRA and CDR2 YSYEKL. The V end lost 10 bases, the J end lost 11 bases, and 23 bases lay between the germline ends. CDR3 length: 13 amino acids. The CDR3 region is CAITERDTGPAFF. The CDR3 coding sequence is TGCGCCATCACGGAGCGGGACACCGGGCCCGCTTTCTTT.

With respect to this clone: One end of the junction fails to match germline, which may point to a read error. The rearrangement joins TRBV6-1 to TRBJ1-1; 9 bases are shared with TRBD1. CDR1 and CDR2 from the germline V gene are MNHNS and SASEGT. The CDR3 is made up of 15 amino acids. The CDR3 region is CAGRDRDRVNTEAFF. DNA for the CDR3: TGTGCCGGACGAGACCGGGACAGGGTGAATACTGAAGCTTTCTTT.

This clone has just one count. The rearrangement uses TRBV2 and TRBJ2-1; 8 bases agree with TRBD2. Germline values: CDR1 SNHLY, CDR2 FYNNEI. The CDR3 has 14 residues. V dropped 3 bases and J dropped 3; count of bases not matched to a gene: 1. The CDR3 protein is CASSDSGIYNEQFF. The CDR3 bases are TGTGCCAGCAGTGATAGCGGGATCTACAATGAGCAGTTCTTC. Full variable domain (outside the CDR3, taken from reference TRBV2 and TRBJ2-1): EPEVTQTPSHQVTQMGQEVILRCVPISNHLYFYWYRQILGQKVEFLVSFYNNEISEKSEIFDDQFSVERPDGSNFTLKIRSTKLEDSAMYFCASSDSGIYNEQFFGPGTRLTVL.

The rearrangement joins TRBV19 to TRBJ2-5; D uncertain. V dropped 4 bases and J dropped 2 bases, with 14 bases sitting between them. The CDR3 runs to 15 residues. Germline V gene lookup returns CDR1 LNHDA and CDR2 SQIVND (reference sequence). The chain's CDR3 is CASSTISTEQETQYF. Here the CDR3 DNA reads TGTGCCAGTAGTACGATTAGCACGGAACAAGAGACCCAGTACTTC.

The gene calls are TRBV9 and TRBJ2-2; D is uncertain. Germline CDR1 SGDLS, CDR2 YYNGEE. The CDR3 is made up of 14 amino acids. V lost 0 bases, J lost 6 bases, and 9 bases lay in between. DNA for the CDR3: TGTGCCAGCAGCGTAGGTAGAAATGCCGGGGAGCTGTTTTTT. It yields the protein CASSVGRNAGELFF.

V usage is TRBV5-1 and J usage is TRBJ2-3; D is unresolved. V shed 2 bases and J shed 5 bases, with 6 bases lying between them. This CDR3 has 12 amino acids. CDR1 and CDR2 from the germline V gene are SGHRS and YFSETQ. This chain's CDR3 is CASSFDRDTQYF. For the CDR3, the DNA is TGCGCCAGCAGCTTCGATCGAGATACGCAGTATTTT.

The V gene is TRBV7-2, the J gene TRBJ2-7; 12 bases match TRBD2. The CDR3 is made up of 19 amino acids. CDR1 is SGHTA and CDR2 is FQGNSA in the germline V gene. J was trimmed by 0 bases and V by 1 base; bases with no gene match: 10. Written as DNA, the CDR3 is TGTGCCAGCAGCTTAGAGTCCGGACTAGCGGGGTCAGGCTCCTACGAGCAGTACTTC. Translation gives CASSLESGLAGSGSYEQYF.

The V gene is TRBV29-1, the J gene TRBJ2-7; 9 bases agree with TRBD1. This CDR3 contains 14 residues. The V segment lost 7 bases and the J segment 3 bases; nucleotides outside the gene matches: 10. Germline CDR1 and CDR2: SQVTM and ANQGSEA. CDR3: CSAVDRGRFYEQYF. DNA for the CDR3: TGCAGCGCTGTGGACAGGGGTCGTTTCTACGAGCAGTACTTC.

In this sample, this clone turned up once. The chain recombines TRBV9 with TRBJ2-1; TRBD1 agrees at 10 bases. Per the germline V gene, CDR1 is SGDLS and CDR2 is YYNGEE. With V trimmed by 3 bases and J by 6 bases, 3 bases remained unmatched. This CDR3 has 14 residues. The CDR3 nucleotides are TGTGCCAGCAGCGCCTGGGACAGGGGCAATGAGCAGTTCTTC. Its protein is CASSAWDRGNEQFF.

The gene calls are TRBV9 and TRBJ2-3; perhaps TRBD2 as D (5 bases). V lost 0 bases and J 4 bases, leaving 12 bases between the germline ends. CDR3 size: 15 residues. Germline CDR1 reads SGDLS; CDR2 reads YYNGEE. CDR3: CASSVVESSPDTQYF. As DNA, the CDR3 is TGTGCCAGCAGCGTAGTGGAGTCTAGCCCAGATACGCAGTATTTT.

J is TRBJ2-1 and V is TRBV6-6; TRBD1 is a possible D gene (6 bases). The V end lost 7 bases, the J end lost 1 base, and 14 bases lay between the germline ends. The germline gives CDR1 MNHNY, CDR2 SVGAGI (reference sequence). The CDR3 runs to 15 residues. The CDR3 DNA reads TGTGCCAGCACCCTGGACAGAGAATCCTACAATGAGCAGTTCTTC. Amino acids: CASTLDRESYNEQFF.

This chain connects TRBV10-3 to TRBJ1-5; TRBD1 matches 9 bases. This CDR3 spans 14 amino acids. CDR1 ENHRY and CDR2 SYGVKD come from the germline V gene. With V trimmed by 10 bases and J by 4 bases, 8 bases remained unmatched. The CDR3 reads CATQTGGYNQPQHF. The CDR3 DNA reads as TGTGCCACCCAGACAGGGGGTTATAATCAGCCCCAGCATTTT.

The chain has TRBV5-4 and TRBJ1-4, with TRBD1 as a possible D gene (5 bases). The CDR3 consists of 15 residues. The germline gives CDR1 SGHNT, CDR2 YYREEE (reference sequence). V shed 2 bases and J shed 8 bases, with 16 bases lying between them. The CDR3 DNA is TGTGCCAGCAGCTTTGGCGGGACTCGAAGGGAAAAACTGTTTTTT. Amino acids: CASSFGGTRREKLFF.

CDR3 amino acids: CASTAPRGPQHF. The CDR3 region has the DNA TGTGCCAGCACTGCCCCACGCGGGCCCCAGCATTTT. V is TRBV28 and J is TRBJ1-5, with D hard to call. V lost 7 bases and J 9 bases, leaving 13 bases between the germline ends. CDR3 length: 12 amino acids. Germline V lookup: CDR1 MDHEN, CDR2 SYDVKM.

This chain uses TRBV6-5 with TRBJ1-1; 7 bases agree with TRBD1. Germline loops: CDR1 MNHEY, CDR2 SVGAGI. This CDR3 comprises 16 residues. V was pared by 2 bases and J by 3 bases, with 9 bases of the junction left unmatched. CDR3 in DNA: TGTGCCAGCAGTTACAACCGTGACAGGGCGGACACTGAAGCTTTCTTT. The encoded protein is CASSYNRDRADTEAFF.

The chain links TRBV7-9 to TRBJ1-2; possibly TRBD1 for D (5 bases). The CDR3 has 15 residues. V was trimmed by 5 bases and J by 7 bases, leaving 20 bases between them. The germline V gene encodes CDR1 SEHNR and CDR2 FQNEAQ (reference sequence). DNA for the CDR3: TGTGCCAGCAGCCTAGGGGAGGGGAGAGTACTTGGCTACACCTTC. Translated: CASSLGEGRVLGYTF.

In nucleotides, the CDR3 is TGTGCCAGCAGCTTAGCCTTTGCAGAGAATCAGCCCCAGCATTTT. It encodes CASSLAFAENQPQHF. This chain connects TRBV7-8 to TRBJ1-5; D gene ambiguous. The CDR3 loop spans 15 amino acids. Trimming took 0 bases from V and 4 from J, leaving 10 bases between them. The germline gives CDR1 SGHVS, CDR2 FQNEAQ.

The chain carries TRBV9 and TRBJ2-5, with D possibly being TRBD2 (5 bases). CDR3 size: 15 residues. Trimming took off 3 bases at V and 0 bases at J, with 12 bases between the two ends. CDR1 and CDR2 from the germline V gene are SGDLS and YYNGEE. CDR3 loop: CASSAIGENQETQYF. For the CDR3, the DNA is TGTGCCAGCAGCGCCATCGGGGAGAACCAAGAGACCCAGTACTTC.